These T cell receptor beta chains were read from a single sample in a study of CD8+ T cells in alopecia areata. Using immunoSEQ multiplex PCR, the repertoire was profiled, and TCRdb retains in-frame clones only, with some absent. The sample lists about 60,000 clones; 46% were seen once. The material was CD8+ T cells sorted from blood, obtained at approximately week 36, from a patient treated with tofacitinib. The source is a human donor with alopecia areata. CDR3s include the opening cysteine and the closing phenylalanine or tryptophan.

>TRBV27|TRBJ2-6
CASSRTGSGANVLTF
>TRBV29-1|TRBJ2-2
CSVDSKNTGELFF
>TRBV28|TRBJ1-5
CASSWDLDSNQPQHF
>TRBV28|TRBJ2-7
CASSSISGSRPYEQYF
>TRBV6-1|TRBJ2-7
CASSLRDTLEQYF
>TRBV9|TRBJ1-1
CASSVTFENTEAFF
>TRBV23-1|TRBJ1-4
CASSQNWEKLFF
>TRBV29-1|TRBJ2-1
CSVDHGRDYNEQFF
>TRBV29-1|TRBJ2-2
CSVESDRGPHRELFF
>TRBV9|TRBJ2-1
CASSSGSSYNEQFF
>TRBV29-1|TRBJ2-1
CSVEVREGNEQFF
>TRBV27|TRBJ1-2
CASSLSTGFNGYTF
>TRBV29-1|TRBJ2-1
CSVTPLAGVHNEQFF
>TRBV14|TRBJ2-7
CASSHWGETYEQYF
>TRBV5-6|TRBJ2-7
CASSFGRSGEQYF
>TRBV20-1|TRBJ1-2
CSINYGYTF
>TRBV29-1|TRBJ1-1
CSVVRNTEAFF
>TRBV7-3|TRBJ2-2
CASSEPTGELFF
>TRBV28|TRBJ2-4
CASSLWVEAKNIQYF
>TRBV23-1|TRBJ1-5
CASSQYGGGQPQHF
>TRBV9|TRBJ2-3
CASGSVGSTDTQYF
>TRBV5-6|TRBJ2-5
CASSLVEGVGETQYF
>TRBV2|TRBJ1-1
CASTESGGVGAFF
>TRBV27|TRBJ2-7
CASRGRLAGAYEQYF
>TRBV23-1|TRBJ2-1
CASSQEGSNEQFF
>TRBV14|TRBJ2-2
CASSQDLFTGELFF